The text below deals with one T cell receptor (beta chain). This clone has only a few counts. What this receptor recognizes is not known. No clone much larger than this one lies a single base away; base qualities are absent. In total, just over 650 healthy bone marrow donors made up the cohort. At the time of sampling, all cohort members were nominally healthy, though unrecorded immune exposures were likely present. The donor tested CMV seronegative and was one of the 352 seronegative cohort members. Every donor gave a peripheral blood sample, and the peripheral blood mononuclear cells from that sample were used for TCR beta sequencing. Genomic DNA was extracted from the blood cell samples with the Qiagen DNeasy Blood Extraction Kit. This sample was included in a study of cytomegalovirus exposure and HLA in healthy donors listed by TCRdb under 2017. About the full investigation: According to an earlier analysis of a few hundred of the donors, 150 million to 200 million T cells yielded roughly 110 million unique TCR beta sequences and about 300 Gb of sequence data. An early release covering roughly 640 HLA-typed donors comprised about 300 gigabases of sequencing data and tens of millions of unique TCR sequences. Of the roughly 400 genotyped donors, roughly 85% fell in the genetic ancestry cluster associated with self-reported Caucasian donors. The study aimed to test whether cataloging public T cell receptors could reveal signatures of past pathogen exposure. The study profiled the T cell repertoires of about 720 subjects by immunosequencing and related them to cytomegalovirus serostatus. Besides the first cohort of approximately 670 subjects, a separate validation cohort made up of 95 to 150 different subjects was used. To predict cytomegalovirus infection status, the study brought together high-throughput TCR immunosequencing, statistical association of individual TCRs with disease status, and machine learning. A later analysis re-analyzed previously published TCR beta repertoires from roughly 630 donors and added high-resolution HLA genotyping to study TCR occurrence patterns. Rather than using new phenotypic data, the later analysis identified candidate immune exposures from TCR beta sequences and from how often those sequences occurred across donors. To decide whether each TCR beta V gene segment behaved as functional or pseudogenic, an earlier analysis of several hundred of the donors relied on high-throughput TCR beta sequencing. Donor age, sex, ethnicity and CMV serostatus were collected together with the repertoire data. In a later genetic analysis, genome-wide SNP genotypes for about 60% of the 666 donors were used, and that subset was treated as a discovery cohort. All discovery cohort repertoires had been generated on a single sequencing platform. HLA typing included class I and class II loci at four-digit resolution. Typing coverage differed by locus: A, B, C, DRB1 and DQB1 were typed in about 620-630 donors, DQA1 in 522, DPA1 in nearly 610, and DPB1 in just under 480. Roughly 5 DR-DQ haplotypes were handled as single units for association and clustering because linkage in the cohort was strong. Among roughly 370 genotyped donors of the cohort, an average of roughly 240,000 unique TCR beta nucleotide sequences were sequenced per donor, about a sixth of them non-productive. Summary of the overall study and its limitations: The sequencing pipeline was judged likely to have produced a cluster of highly shared sequence variants as a technical artifact. While some public TCRs were present in many individuals, most TCR sequences turned up only very rarely across donors. A later analysis found that most CMV-associated TCR beta chains appeared HLA-restricted, with HLA associations seemingly driven largely by CMV exposure. A total of 164 TCR beta chains were listed by the study as associated with cytomegalovirus. Several of the top co-occurrence clusters appeared to be linked to parvovirus B19, influenza, CMV and Epstein-Barr virus, according to a later analysis. The earlier analysis of 587 of the donors excluded approximately 15 rarely observed V segments, including chromosome 9 orphons, because counts were too low. In this cohort, only TCR beta chains were sequenced, and detectable features were limited by the absence of alpha or paired-chain data. An association between a missense DCLRE1C variant and V-gene and J-gene trimming of TCR beta chains was found in a later genetic analysis and replicated in an independent cohort. In vitro tests confirmed that a few of the cytomegalovirus-associated TCR beta chains recognize cytomegalovirus antigens. In a later analysis, TCR association rates were found to vary across HLA loci, with the most associated TCRs seen for DRB1 alleles and the fewest for HLA-C alleles. According to the authors, the approach could potentially be generalized to other disease states and immunological phenotypes. Because HLA typing was missing for some donors at each locus, association tests included only the typed subset. In a later analysis, around 17,000 TCR beta sequences were associated with specific HLA alleles at a false discovery rate of 0.05. CMV serostatus was the only immune exposure information available for the cohort. In an earlier analysis of some 550 of the donors, most TCR beta V segments were observed in productive rearrangements about 90% or about 30% of the time, broadly matching IMGT annotations. When HLA alleles, especially DR and DQ, strongly co-occurred, attributing TCR associations to individual alleles was difficult. Correlated functional status among segregating V segments might reflect linkage disequilibrium, but an unknown experimental factor could not be ruled out. Sequencing depth was assumed to be roughly uniform across donors in the presence/absence analyses, though that assumption may not hold. A further reported finding was that TCR beta sequences accurately predicted the HLA-A and HLA-B alleles for most subjects in the first cohort. In a later analysis, HLA-associated TCR beta chains were found to be more clonally expanded and to have lower generation probabilities than equally common non-associated chains. Compared with the approximately 720-donor mean, donors in an Asian-associated ancestry cluster had fewer N-insertions in productive TCRs, according to a later genetic analysis. Some IMGT-functional V segments, including TRBV6-2 and TRBV6-3, could not be distinguished by the 87-base-pair reads and were therefore excluded. The classifier was reported to diagnose cytomegalovirus status with high specificity and sensitivity in both the original cohort and the validation cohort.

The method behind the library was the immunoSEQ multiplex PCR assay. A mixture of 60 forward primers for TCR Vbeta segments and 13 reverse primers for TCR Jbeta segments was used in the multiplex PCR. A multiplex PCR assay on genomic DNA amplified the CDR3 region of rearranged TCR beta genes. The Illumina HiSeq System was used to sequence the amplified TCR beta libraries as 87-base-pair reads. On the authors' methods: In a later analysis, 80 million or so unique TCR beta chains were counted across the approximately 670 repertoires, and approximately 11 million of these chains were shared by at least two donors. A nearest-neighbor algorithm error-corrected the raw reads and collapsed the reads into unique sequences, merging closely related sequences to remove PCR and sequencing errors. CDR3 sequences were aligned to IMGT reference sequences to assign V, D and J gene segments. For a sequence to be retained, at least a six-nucleotide match to both a V gene segment and a J gene segment was required. A rearrangement counted as productive if the CDR3 had no stop codons and remained in frame with V and J, and every other rearrangement counted as non-productive. Following IMGT convention, CDR3 was defined as the stretch from the second conserved V-encoded cysteine to the conserved J-encoded phenylalanine. Sequences without an unambiguous match to a single V gene segment were excluded from the earlier analysis of almost 600 of the donors. In an earlier analysis of several hundred of the donors, a V segment was called functional when productive rearrangements were above 56.7%, and segregating when the standard deviation between donors exceeded 5%. A statistical classification framework was built for diagnosing cytomegalovirus status from the catalog of TCR beta chain sequences. V and J gene assignment, in a later analysis, came from comparing TCR nucleotide sequences with IMGT/GENE-DB human TR gene sequences. A later analysis assigned CDR3 sequences and most-parsimonious VDJ recombination scenarios with the TCRdist pipeline. In a later analysis, each TCR beta chain was defined by its CDR3 amino acid sequence together with its V-gene family, and reads without a unique V-gene family were excluded. A later analysis removed 600 or so highly shared, low-generation-probability nucleotide sequences to deal with suspected cross-contamination and a sequencing artifact. In a later analysis, a clonal expansion index for each public chain was calculated from normalized within-repertoire ranks of inferred template counts. In a later analysis, generation probabilities were computed using a VDJ recombination model fitted to out-of-frame rearrangements, and the results were checked against IGoR. A later analysis scored TCR-TCR, TCR-HLA and TCR-CMV co-occurrence with hypergeometric tests, applying a repertoire-size bias correction to TCR pairs. A later analysis estimated false discovery rates by permuting HLA or CMV assignments 20 times. In a later analysis, co-occurring TCRs were grouped with DBSCAN, and TCRdist sequence similarity was added when clustering was performed within HLA-allele-positive subsets. For co-occurrence clustering, repertoires with fewer than 30,000 or more than 120,000 public chains were excluded, along with roughly 5 repertoires with anomalous nucleotide sharing. What TCRdb holds here is the immuneACCESS table cut down to in-frame rearrangements. Part of the clones is not present; checked against another copy, under half of the missing clones reflect an unresolved V gene, and the others are unexplained. The V and J calls and clone size come from that table; D and trimming were worked out from the DNA. The sample data list just over 95,000 clones, and around four fifths of these were observed just once. The ten largest make up 4.5% to 6% of the sample.

The germline V gene (reference sequence) specifies GTSNPN as CDR1 and SVGIG as CDR2. From the cysteine through the phenylalanine, the CDR3 covers 12 amino acids. Only CDR3 DNA is held: 36 bases, read in frame from base 1. Between the V and J ends, shortened by 5 bases and 5 bases respectively, the junction contains 12 bases. The sequence is built from TRBV30 and TRBJ1-1; a tentative D call is TRBD1 (6 bases match). The source of this sequence is a woman between 40 and 50 years old in good health and CMV-seronegative. Material: PBMCs. The CDR3 amino acid sequence is: CAWLQGMTEAFF. The nucleotide sequence is TGTGCCTGGCTCCAGGGGATGACTGAAGCTTTCTTT. Reference TRBV30 and TRBJ1-1 genes cover what lies past the CDR3, so the full variable domain is SQTIHQWPATLVQPVGSPLSLECTVEGTSNPNLYWYRQAAGRGLQLLFYSVGIGQISSEVPQNLSASRPQDRQFILSSKKLLLSDSGFYLCAWLQGMTEAFFGQGTRLTVV.